A selection of T cell receptor beta chains follows, all from one sample in a study of blood T cell repertoires in COVID-19. Profiled with immunoSEQ multiplex PCR; TCRdb holds only in-frame clones, not every one. The data hold about 150,000 clones, with about 80% observed a single time. Sequencing was performed on peripheral blood. Receptors originate from a woman aged 55-70 years with acute or convalescent COVID-19. Both conserved end residues are part of each CDR3. A D gene is named only where the DNA matches it firmly. Only some rows state a clone size, as once, few, many or a class for expanded clones.

V	D	J	size	DNA	CDR3
TRBV5-6	TRBD1	TRBJ1-1	NA	TGTGCCAGCAGCCGGACAGGGAACACTGAAGCTTTCTTT	CASSRTGNTEAFF
TRBV10-2	NA	TRBJ1-6	NA	TGCGCCAGCAGTGAGACGCAGGGTCAAAATTCACCCCTCCACTTT	CASSETQGQNSPLHF
TRBV5-4	TRBD1	TRBJ1-1	NA	TGTGCCAGCAGCCTGGGACAGTCGAACACTGAAGCTTTCTTT	CASSLGQSNTEAFF
TRBV5-1	NA	TRBJ1-5	NA	TGCGCCAGCAGCTTGGTAGCAGGGGTGGATCAGCCCCAGCATTTT	CASSLVAGVDQPQHF
TRBV29-1	TRBD2	TRBJ2-3	NA	TGCAGCTTTAGCCTACTAGCGTCCCCCAGGGCAGATACGCAGTATTTT	CSFSLLASPRADTQYF
TRBV4-2	NA	TRBJ2-5	once	TGTGCCAGCAGCCAAGCGGGACTCAGCCAAGAGACCCAGTACTTC	CASSQAGLSQETQYF
TRBV28	TRBD1	TRBJ1-4	NA	TGTGCCAGCACCCGGACAGGCTCTGAAAAACTGTTTTTT	CASTRTGSEKLFF
TRBV6-5	TRBD1	TRBJ2-7	NA	TGTGCCAGCAGACCCACCGGGACAGGGTTCTACGAGCAGTACTTC	CASRPTGTGFYEQYF
TRBV28	NA	TRBJ1-5	NA	TGTGCCAGCAGTTTAGTTACGGCCCAGCATTTT	CASSLVTAQHF
TRBV11-3	NA	TRBJ2-7	NA	TGTGCCAGCAGCTTACAAGACGGGGGCTCCTACGAGCAGTACTTC	CASSLQDGGSYEQYF
TRBV5-4	NA	TRBJ1-5	NA	TGTGCCAGCAGCCTGGGACCAACTAAGCAGCCCCAGCATTTT	CASSLGPTKQPQHF
TRBV5-8	TRBD1	TRBJ1-3	NA	TGTGCCAGCAGCTTGATGACAGGGGGTACTGGAAACACCATATATTTT	CASSLMTGGTGNTIYF
TRBV5-6	TRBD2	TRBJ2-3	NA	TGTGCCAGCAGCTTGGGGCCCCCACTCGGGGGGGAGATAGATACGCAGTATTTT	CASSLGPPLGGEIDTQYF
TRBV5-1	TRBD1	TRBJ1-1	NA	TGCGCCAGCAGCTCCGGACAGGAGATATTGAACACTGAAGCTTTCTTT	CASSSGQEILNTEAFF
TRBV25-1	TRBD1	TRBJ2-3	few	TGTGCCAGCAGAAACGCGGGACAGGTTTTT	CASRNAGQVF
TRBV5-5	NA	TRBJ2-3	once	TGTGCCAGCAGCTTGGACTACGGTAACACAGATACGCAGTATTTT	CASSLDYGNTDTQYF
TRBV6-2/TRBV6-3	TRBD2	TRBJ2-1	NA	TGTGCCAGCAGTTACCTCGGGGGGGAGTACAATGAGCAGTTCTTC	CASSYLGGEYNEQFF
TRBV29-1	NA	TRBJ2-5	NA	TGCAGCGTTCGGACAGACCAAGAGACCCAGTACTTC	CSVRTDQETQYF
TRBV6-5	TRBD2	TRBJ2-3	NA	TGTGCCAGCAAATTGGGGGGGGCAGATACGCAGTATTTT	CASKLGGADTQYF
TRBV6-2/TRBV6-3	NA	TRBJ1-5	NA	TGTGCCAGCAGTGACACCAGGGGAAGTCAGCCCCAGCATTTT	CASSDTRGSQPQHF
TRBV5-5	NA	TRBJ1-3	NA	TGTGCCAGCAGCTTGGTGGAGGGCTCTGGAAACACCATATATTTT	CASSLVEGSGNTIYF
TRBV27	TRBD1	TRBJ2-5	NA	TGTGCCAGCAGTAGCCCGGGACAGAAAGAGACCCAGTACTTC	CASSSPGQKETQYF
TRBV7-3	NA	TRBJ2-7	NA	TGTGCCAGCAGCTTAGGCTCGGAGTACGAGCAGTACTTC	CASSLGSEYEQYF
TRBV7-2	TRBD1	TRBJ2-7	once	TGTGCCAGCAGCCCACAGGGGCAGGGGGTCAACTACGAGCAGTACTTC	CASSPQGQGVNYEQYF
TRBV11-2	NA	TRBJ1-2	once	TGTGCCAGCAGTTTGACACTCCCCAAGTATGGCTACACCTTC	CASSLTLPKYGYTF
TRBV6-2/TRBV6-3	TRBD1	TRBJ1-1	NA	TGTGCCAGCAGTTACTTCGCAGGGGGGACTGAAGCTTTCTTT	CASSYFAGGTEAFF
TRBV7-2	NA	TRBJ1-1	few	TGTGCCAGCAGCCCCCGGGGGACTCGGGGAGGATCTACTGAAGCTTTCTTT	CASSPRGTRGGSTEAFF
TRBV5-7	TRBD1	TRBJ2-2	NA	TGTGCCAGCAGCTCGACAGGGACCGTTCGATGGACCGGGGAGCTGTTTTTT	CASSSTGTVRWTGELFF
TRBV7-9	NA	TRBJ1-6	NA	TGTGCCAGCAGCGCTACAGGGTCCTATAATTCACCCCTCCACTTT	CASSATGSYNSPLHF
TRBV6-5	NA	TRBJ2-1	NA	TGTGCCAGCAGTTACTCCCCGGGGTACAATGAGCAGTTCTTC	CASSYSPGYNEQFF
TRBV14	TRBD1	TRBJ2-3	NA	TGTGCCAGCAGCCAAGATAGGGGACAGAAGCAGTATTTT	CASSQDRGQKQYF